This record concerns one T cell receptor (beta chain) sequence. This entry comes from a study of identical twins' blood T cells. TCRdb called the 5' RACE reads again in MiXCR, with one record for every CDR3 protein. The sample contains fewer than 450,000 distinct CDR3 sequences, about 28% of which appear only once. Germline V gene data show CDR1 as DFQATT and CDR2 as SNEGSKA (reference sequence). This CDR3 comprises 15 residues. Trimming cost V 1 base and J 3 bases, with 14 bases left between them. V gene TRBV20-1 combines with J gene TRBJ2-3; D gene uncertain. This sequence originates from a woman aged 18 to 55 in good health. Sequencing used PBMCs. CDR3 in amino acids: CSARAPGLGTDTQYF. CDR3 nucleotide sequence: TGCAGTGCTAGAGCTCCCGGTCTCGGAACAGATACGCAGTATTTT.